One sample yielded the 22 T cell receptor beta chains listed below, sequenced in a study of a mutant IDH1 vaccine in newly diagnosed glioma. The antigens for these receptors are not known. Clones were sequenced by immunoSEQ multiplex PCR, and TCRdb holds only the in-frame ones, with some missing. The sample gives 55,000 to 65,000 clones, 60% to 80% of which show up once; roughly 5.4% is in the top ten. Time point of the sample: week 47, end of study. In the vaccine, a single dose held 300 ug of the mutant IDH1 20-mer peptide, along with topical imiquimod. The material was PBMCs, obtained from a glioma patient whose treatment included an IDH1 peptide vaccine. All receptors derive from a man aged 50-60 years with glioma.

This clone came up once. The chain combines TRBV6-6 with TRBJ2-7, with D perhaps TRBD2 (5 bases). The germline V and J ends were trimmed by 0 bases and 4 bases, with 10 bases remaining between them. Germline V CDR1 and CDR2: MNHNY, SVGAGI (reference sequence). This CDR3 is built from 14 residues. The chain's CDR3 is CASSYSRAGYEQYF. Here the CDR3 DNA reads TGTGCCAGCAGTTACTCTAGGGCGGGTTACGAGCAGTACTTC.

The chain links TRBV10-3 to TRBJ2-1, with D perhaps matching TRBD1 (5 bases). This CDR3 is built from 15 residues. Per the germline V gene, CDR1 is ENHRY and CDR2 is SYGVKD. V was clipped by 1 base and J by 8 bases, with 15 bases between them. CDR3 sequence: CAISEFLQGAYEQFF. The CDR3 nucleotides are TGTGCCATCAGTGAGTTTCTACAAGGGGCCTATGAGCAGTTCTTC.

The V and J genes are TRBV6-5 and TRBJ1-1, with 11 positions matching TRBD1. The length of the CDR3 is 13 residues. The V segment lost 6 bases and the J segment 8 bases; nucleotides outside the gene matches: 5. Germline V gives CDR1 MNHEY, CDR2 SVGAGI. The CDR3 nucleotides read TGTGCCAGCAGCTGGGGGACAGGGGGAGAAGCTTTCTTT. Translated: CASSWGTGGEAFF.

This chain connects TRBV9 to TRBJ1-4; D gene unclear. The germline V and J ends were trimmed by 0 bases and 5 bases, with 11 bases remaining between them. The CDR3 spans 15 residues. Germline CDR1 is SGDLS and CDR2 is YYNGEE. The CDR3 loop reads CASSVGWKGNEKLFF. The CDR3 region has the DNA TGTGCCAGCAGCGTAGGTTGGAAGGGCAATGAAAAACTGTTTTTT. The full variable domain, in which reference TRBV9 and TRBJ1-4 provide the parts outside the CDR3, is DSGVTQTPKHLITATGQRVTLRCSPRSGDLSVYWYQQSLDQGLQFLIQYYNGEERAKGNILERFSAQQFPDLHSELNLSSLELGDSALYFCASSVGWKGNEKLFFGSGTQLSVL.

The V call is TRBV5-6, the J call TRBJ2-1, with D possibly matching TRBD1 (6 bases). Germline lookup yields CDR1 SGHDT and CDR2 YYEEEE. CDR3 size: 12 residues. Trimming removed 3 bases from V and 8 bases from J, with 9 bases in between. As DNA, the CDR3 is TGTGCCAGCAGCTGGGACAAAGATGAGCAGTTCTTC. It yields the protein CASSWDKDEQFF.

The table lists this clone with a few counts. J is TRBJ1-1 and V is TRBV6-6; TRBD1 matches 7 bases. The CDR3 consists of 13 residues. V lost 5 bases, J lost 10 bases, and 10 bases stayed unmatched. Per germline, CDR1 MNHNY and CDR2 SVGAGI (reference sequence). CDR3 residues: CASSHRDSPTAFF. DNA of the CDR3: TGTGCCAGCAGTCACCGGGACAGCCCTACAGCTTTCTTT.

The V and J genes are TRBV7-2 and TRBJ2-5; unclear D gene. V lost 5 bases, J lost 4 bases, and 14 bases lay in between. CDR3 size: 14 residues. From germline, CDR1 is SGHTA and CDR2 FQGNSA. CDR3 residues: CASSPDTATETQYF. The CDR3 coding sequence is TGTGCCAGCAGCCCCGACACCGCGACAGAGACCCAGTACTTC.

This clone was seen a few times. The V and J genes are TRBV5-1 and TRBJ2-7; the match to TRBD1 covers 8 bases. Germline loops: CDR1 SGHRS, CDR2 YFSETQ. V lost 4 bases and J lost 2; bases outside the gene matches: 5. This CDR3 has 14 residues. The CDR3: CASSPTGATYEQYF. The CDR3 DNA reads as TGCGCCAGCAGCCCGACAGGGGCGACCTACGAGCAGTACTTC.

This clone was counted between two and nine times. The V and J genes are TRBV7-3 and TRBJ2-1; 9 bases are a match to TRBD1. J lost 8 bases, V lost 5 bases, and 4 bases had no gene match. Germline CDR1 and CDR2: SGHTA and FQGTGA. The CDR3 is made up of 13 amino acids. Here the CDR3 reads CASSQDRGYEQFF. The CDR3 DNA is TGTGCCAGCAGCCAGGACAGGGGTTATGAGCAGTTCTTC.

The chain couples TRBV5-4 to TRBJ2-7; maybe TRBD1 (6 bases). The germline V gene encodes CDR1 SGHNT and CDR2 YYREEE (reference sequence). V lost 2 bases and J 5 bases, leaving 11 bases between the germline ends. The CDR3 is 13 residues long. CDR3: CASSLTGYNEQYF. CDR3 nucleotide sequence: TGTGCCAGCAGCTTAACAGGGTACAACGAGCAGTACTTC.

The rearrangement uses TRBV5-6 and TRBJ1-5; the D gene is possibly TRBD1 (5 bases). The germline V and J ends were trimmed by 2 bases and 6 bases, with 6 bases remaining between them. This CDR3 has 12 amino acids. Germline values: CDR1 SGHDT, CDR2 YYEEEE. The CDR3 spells CASSLRGQPQHF. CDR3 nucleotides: TGTGCCAGCAGCTTAAGGGGTCAGCCCCAGCATTTT. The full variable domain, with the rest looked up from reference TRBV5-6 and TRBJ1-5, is DAGVTQSPTHLIKTRGQQVTLRCSPKSGHDTVSWYQQALGQGPQFIFQYYEEEERQRGNFPDRFSGHQFPNYSSELNVNALLLGDSALYLCASSLRGQPQHFGDGTRLSIL.

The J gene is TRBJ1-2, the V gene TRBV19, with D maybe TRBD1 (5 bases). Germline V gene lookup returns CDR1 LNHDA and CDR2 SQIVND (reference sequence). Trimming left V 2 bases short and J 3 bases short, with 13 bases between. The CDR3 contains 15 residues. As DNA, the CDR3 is TGTGCCAGTAGTATAACTCCGACAGCCTACTATGGCTACACCTTC. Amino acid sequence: CASSITPTAYYGYTF.

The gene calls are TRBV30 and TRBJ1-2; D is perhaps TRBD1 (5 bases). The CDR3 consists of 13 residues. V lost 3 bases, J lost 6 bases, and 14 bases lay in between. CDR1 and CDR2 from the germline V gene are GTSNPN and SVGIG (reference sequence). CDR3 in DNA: TGTGCCTGGAGCCTTTCCCAGGGTGATGGCTACACCTTC. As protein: CAWSLSQGDGYTF.

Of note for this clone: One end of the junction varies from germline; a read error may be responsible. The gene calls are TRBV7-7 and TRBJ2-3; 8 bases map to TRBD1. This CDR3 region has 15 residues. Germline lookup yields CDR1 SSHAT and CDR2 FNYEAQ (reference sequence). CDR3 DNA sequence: TGTGCTAGCAGCCCCGGACAGGGCCCCACGAATACGCAGTATTTT. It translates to CASSPGQGPTNTQYF.

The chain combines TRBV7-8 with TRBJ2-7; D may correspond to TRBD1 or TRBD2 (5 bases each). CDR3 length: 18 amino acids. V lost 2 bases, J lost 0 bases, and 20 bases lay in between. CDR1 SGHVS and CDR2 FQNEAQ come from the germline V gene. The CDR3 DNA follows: TGTGCCAGCAGCTTATGGGGCCTGCCGGGACGGAGCTCCTACGAGCAGTACTTC. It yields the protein CASSLWGLPGRSSYEQYF.

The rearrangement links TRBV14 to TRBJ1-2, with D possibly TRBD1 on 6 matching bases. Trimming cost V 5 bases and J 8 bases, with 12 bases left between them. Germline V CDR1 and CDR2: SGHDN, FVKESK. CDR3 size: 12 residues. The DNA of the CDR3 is TGTGCCAGCAGCTATGGACAGTCCGGCTACACCTTC. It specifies CASSYGQSGYTF.

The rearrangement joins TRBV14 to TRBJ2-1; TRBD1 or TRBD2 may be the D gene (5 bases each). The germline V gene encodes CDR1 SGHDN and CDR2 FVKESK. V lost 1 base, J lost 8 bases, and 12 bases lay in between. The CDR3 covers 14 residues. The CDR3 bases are TGTGCCAGCAGCCAAGTCTCAGGGAGAGATGAGCAGTTCTTC. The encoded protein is CASSQVSGRDEQFF.

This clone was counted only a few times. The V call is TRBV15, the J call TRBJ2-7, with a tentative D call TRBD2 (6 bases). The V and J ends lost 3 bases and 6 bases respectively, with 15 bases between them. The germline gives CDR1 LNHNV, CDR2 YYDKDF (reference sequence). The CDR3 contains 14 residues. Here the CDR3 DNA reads TGTGCCACCAGCAGGGACCTCGGGAGATCCGAGCAGTACTTC. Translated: CATSRDLGRSEQYF.

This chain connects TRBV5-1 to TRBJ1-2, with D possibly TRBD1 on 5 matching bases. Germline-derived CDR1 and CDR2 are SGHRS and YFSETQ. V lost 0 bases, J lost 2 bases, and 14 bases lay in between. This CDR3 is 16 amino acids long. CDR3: CASSLGSGDQNYGYTF. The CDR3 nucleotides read TGCGCCAGCAGCTTGGGCAGTGGGGACCAAAACTATGGCTACACCTTC.

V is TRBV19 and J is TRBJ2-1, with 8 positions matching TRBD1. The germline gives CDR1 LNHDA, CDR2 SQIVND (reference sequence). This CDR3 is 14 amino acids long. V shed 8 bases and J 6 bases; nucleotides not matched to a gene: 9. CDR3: CASARDRGTNEQFF. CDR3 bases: TGTGCCAGTGCTCGCGACAGGGGTACCAATGAGCAGTTCTTC.

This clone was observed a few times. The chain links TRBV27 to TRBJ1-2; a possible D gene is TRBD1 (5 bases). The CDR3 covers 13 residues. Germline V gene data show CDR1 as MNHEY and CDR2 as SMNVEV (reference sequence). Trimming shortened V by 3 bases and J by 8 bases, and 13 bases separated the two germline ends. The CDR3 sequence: CASSFYGAGGYTF. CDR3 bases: TGTGCCAGCAGTTTTTACGGGGCAGGGGGCTACACCTTC.

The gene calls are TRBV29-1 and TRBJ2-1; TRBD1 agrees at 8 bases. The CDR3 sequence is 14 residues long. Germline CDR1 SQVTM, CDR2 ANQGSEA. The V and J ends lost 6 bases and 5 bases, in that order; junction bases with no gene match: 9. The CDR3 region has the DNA TGCAGCGTCCTTGACAGGGGACTCGACAATGAGCAGTTCTTC. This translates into CSVLDRGLDNEQFF.